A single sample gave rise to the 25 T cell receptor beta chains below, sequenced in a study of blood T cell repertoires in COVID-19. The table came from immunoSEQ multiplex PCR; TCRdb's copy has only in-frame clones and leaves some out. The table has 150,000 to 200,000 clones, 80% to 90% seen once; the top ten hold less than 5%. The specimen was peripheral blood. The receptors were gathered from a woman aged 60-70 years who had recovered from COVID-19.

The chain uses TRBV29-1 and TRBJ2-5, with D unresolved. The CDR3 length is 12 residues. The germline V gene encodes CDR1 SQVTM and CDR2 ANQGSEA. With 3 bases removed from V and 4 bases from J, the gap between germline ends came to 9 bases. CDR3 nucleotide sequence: TGCAGCGTTGAGGAGCTCAGAGAGACCCAGTACTTC. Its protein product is CSVEELRETQYF.

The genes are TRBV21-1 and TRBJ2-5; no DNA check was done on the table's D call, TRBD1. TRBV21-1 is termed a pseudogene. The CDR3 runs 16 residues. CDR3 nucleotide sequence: TGTGCCAGCAGCAAAGCGGACAGGGGCAAACAAGAGACCCAGTACTTC. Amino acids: CASSKADRGKQETQYF.

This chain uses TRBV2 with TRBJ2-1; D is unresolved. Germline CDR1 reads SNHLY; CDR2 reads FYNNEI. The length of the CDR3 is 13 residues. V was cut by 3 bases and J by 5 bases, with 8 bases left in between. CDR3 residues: CASSEVANNEQFF. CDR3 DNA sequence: TGTGCCAGCAGTGAGGTTGCGAACAATGAGCAGTTCTTC.

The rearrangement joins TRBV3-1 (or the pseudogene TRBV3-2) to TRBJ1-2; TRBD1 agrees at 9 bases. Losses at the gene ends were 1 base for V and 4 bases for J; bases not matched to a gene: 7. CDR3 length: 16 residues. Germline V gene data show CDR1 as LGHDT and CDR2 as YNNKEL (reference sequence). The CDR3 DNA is TGTGCCAGCAGCCAAGGGACAGGGGAACTTGGCTATGGCTACACCTTC. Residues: CASSQGTGELGYGYTF.

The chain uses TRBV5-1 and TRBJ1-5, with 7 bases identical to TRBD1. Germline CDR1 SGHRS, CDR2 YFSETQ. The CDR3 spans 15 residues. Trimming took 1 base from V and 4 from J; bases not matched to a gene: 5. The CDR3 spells CASSLLGQKNQPQHF. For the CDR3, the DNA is TGCGCCAGCAGCTTGTTGGGACAGAAAAATCAGCCCCAGCATTTT.

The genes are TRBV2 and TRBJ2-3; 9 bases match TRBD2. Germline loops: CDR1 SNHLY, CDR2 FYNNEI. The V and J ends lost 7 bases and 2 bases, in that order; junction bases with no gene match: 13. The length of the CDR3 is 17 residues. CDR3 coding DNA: TGTGCCAGCAACCCGTCCTTAGCGGGGGCCCTCACAGATACGCAGTATTTT. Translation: CASNPSLAGALTDTQYF.

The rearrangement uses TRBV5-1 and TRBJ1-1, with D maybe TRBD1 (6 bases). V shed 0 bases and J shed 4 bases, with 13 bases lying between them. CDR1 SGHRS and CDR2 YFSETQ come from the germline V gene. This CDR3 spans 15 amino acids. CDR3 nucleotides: TGCGCCAGCAGCTTGGCTGCGGGAGGGGGCACTGAAGCTTTCTTT. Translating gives CASSLAAGGGTEAFF.

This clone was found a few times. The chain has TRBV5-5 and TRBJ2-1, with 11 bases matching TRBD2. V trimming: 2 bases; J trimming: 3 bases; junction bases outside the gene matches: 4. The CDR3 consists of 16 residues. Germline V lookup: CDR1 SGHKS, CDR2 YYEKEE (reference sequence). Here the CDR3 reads CASSFTSGGYYNEQFF. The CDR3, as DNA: TGTGCCAGCAGCTTTACTAGCGGGGGCTACTACAATGAGCAGTTCTTC.

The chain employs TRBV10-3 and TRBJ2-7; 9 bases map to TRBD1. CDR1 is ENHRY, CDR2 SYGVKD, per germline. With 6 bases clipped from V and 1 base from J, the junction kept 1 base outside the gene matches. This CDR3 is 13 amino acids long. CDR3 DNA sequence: TGTGCCATCAGCGGGACAGGGTCCTACGAGCAGTACTTC. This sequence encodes CAISGTGSYEQYF.

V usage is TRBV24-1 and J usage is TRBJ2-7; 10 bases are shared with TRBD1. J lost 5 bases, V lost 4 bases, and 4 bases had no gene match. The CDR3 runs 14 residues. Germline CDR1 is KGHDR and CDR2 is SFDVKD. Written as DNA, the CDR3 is TGTGCCACCAGTGAAGCCGGGACAGGGGACGAGCAGTACTTC. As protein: CATSEAGTGDEQYF.

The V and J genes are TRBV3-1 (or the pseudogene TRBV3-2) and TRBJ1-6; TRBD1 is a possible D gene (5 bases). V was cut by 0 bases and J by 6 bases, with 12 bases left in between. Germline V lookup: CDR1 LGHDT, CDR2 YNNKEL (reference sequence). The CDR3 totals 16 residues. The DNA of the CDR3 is TGTGCCAGCAGCCAAGATCCACGGAGGGGTAATTCACCCCTCCACTTT. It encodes CASSQDPRRGNSPLHF.

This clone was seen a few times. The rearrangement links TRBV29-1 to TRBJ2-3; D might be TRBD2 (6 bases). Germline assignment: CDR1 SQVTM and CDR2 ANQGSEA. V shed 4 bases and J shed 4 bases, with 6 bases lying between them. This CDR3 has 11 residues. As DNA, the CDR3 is TGCAGCGTTGCGGGGGCAGATACGCAGTATTTT. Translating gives CSVAGADTQYF.

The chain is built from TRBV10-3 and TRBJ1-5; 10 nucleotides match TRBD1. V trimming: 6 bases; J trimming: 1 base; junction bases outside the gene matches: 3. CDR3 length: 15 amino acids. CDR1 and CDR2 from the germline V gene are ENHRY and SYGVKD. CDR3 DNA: TGTGCCATCAGGGGGGGACAGGGGAGCAATCAGCCCCAGCATTTT. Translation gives CAIRGGQGSNQPQHF.

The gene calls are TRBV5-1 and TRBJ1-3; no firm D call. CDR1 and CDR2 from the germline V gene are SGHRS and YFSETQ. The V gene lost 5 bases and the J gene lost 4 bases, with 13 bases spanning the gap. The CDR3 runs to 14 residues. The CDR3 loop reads CASRGDIHGNTIYF. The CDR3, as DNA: TGCGCCAGCAGGGGAGATATTCACGGAAACACCATATATTTT. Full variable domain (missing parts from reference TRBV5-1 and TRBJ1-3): KAGVTQTPRYLIKTRGQQVTLSCSPISGHRSVSWYQQTPGQGLQFLFEYFSETQRNKGNFPGRFSGRQFSNSRSEMNVSTLELGDSALYLCASRGDIHGNTIYFGEGSWLTVV.

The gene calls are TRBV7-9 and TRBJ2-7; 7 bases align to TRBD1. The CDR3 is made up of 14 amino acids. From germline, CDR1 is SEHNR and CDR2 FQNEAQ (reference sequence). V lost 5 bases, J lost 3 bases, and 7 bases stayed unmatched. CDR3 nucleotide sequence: TGTGCCAGCAGCCGACCGGGACAGAACTACGAGCAGTACTTC. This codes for CASSRPGQNYEQYF.

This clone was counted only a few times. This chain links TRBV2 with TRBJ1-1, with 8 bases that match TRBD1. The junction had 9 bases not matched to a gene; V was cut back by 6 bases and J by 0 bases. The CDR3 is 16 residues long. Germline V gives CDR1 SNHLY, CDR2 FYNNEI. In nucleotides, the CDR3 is TGTGCCAGCAGCCCCGGACAGGGCTTAATGAACACTGAAGCTTTCTTT. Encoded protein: CASSPGQGLMNTEAFF.

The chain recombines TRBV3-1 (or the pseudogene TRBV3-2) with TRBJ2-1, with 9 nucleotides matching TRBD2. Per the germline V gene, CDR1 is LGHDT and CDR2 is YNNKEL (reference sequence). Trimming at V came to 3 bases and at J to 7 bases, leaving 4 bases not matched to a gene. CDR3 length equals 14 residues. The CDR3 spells CASSQRGGQNEQFF. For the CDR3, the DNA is TGTGCCAGCAGCCAGCGGGGGGGCCAGAATGAGCAGTTCTTC.

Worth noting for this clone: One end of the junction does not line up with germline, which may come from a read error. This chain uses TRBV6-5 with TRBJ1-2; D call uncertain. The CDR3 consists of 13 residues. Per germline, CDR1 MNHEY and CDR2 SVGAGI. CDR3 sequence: CASTYRQVIGYTF. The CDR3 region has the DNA TGTGCCAGCACTTACCGGCAGGTGATAGGCTACACCTTC.

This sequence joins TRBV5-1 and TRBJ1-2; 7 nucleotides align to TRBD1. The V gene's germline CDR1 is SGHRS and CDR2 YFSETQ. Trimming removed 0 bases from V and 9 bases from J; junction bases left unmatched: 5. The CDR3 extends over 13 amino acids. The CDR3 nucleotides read TGCGCCAGCAGCTTGGAATCAGGGGGTAGCTACACCTTC. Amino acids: CASSLESGGSYTF.

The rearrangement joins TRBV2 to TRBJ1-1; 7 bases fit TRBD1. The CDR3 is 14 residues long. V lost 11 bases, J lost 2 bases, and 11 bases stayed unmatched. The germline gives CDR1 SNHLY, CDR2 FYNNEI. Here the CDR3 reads CAGTRQGSNTEAFF. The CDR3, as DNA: TGTGCCGGAACACGACAGGGTAGTAACACTGAAGCTTTCTTT.

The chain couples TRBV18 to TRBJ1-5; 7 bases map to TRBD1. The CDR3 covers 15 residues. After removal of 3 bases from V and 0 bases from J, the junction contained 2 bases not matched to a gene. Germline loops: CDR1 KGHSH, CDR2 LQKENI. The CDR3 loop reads CASSPGTDSNQPQHF. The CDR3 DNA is TGTGCCAGCTCACCGGGGACAGATAGCAATCAGCCCCAGCATTTT.

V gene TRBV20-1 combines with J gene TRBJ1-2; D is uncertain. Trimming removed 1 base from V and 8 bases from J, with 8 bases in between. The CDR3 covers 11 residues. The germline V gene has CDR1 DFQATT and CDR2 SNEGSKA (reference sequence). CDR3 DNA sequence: TGCAGTGCTAGAGGGCAGGTGGGCTACACCTTC. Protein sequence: CSARGQVGYTF.

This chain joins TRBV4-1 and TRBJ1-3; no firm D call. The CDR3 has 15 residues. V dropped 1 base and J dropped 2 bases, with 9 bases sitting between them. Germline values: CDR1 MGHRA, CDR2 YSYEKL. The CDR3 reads CASSQGTGAGNTIYF. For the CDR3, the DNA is TGCGCCAGCAGCCAAGGGACCGGGGCTGGAAACACCATATATTTT.

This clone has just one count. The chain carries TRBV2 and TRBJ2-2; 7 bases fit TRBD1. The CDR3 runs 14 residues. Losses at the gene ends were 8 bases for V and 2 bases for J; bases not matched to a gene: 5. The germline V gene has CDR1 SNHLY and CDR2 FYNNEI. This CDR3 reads CASCRQGNTGELFF. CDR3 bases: TGTGCCAGCTGCCGACAGGGCAACACCGGGGAGCTGTTTTTT.

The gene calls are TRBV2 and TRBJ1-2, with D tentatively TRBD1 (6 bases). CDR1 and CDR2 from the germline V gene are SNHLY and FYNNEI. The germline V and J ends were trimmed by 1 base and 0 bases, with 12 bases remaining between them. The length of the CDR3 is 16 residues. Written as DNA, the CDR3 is TGTGCCAGCAGTGAAGTTGGTGGGACAACTAACTATGGCTACACCTTC. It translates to CASSEVGGTTNYGYTF.